The 18 T cell receptor beta chains below come from one sample, sequenced in a study of CD8 T cells in ankylosing spondylitis. TCRdb recomputed calls from the 5' RACE reads with MiXCR, one row per CDR3 protein. Among about 340,000 distinct CDR3 sequences listed, approximately 14% were seen once. Material: blood, either unsorted or a sorted T cell fraction (not recorded which). The receptors shown here come from a male donor with ankylosing spondylitis or in good health (not recorded which).

The chain employs TRBV10-3 and TRBJ2-1; 11 bases fit TRBD2. The CDR3 contains 16 residues. The V and J ends lost 2 bases and 5 bases, in that order; junction bases with no gene match: 5. Germline assignment: CDR1 ENHRY and CDR2 SYGVKD. CDR3 region: CAISEPASGGHNEQFF. The CDR3 DNA sequence: TGTGCCATCAGTGAGCCCGCTAGCGGGGGGCACAATGAGCAGTTCTTC.

CDR3 protein: CASSHLGGREQYF. The CDR3 region has the DNA TGCGCCAGCAGCCACCTGGGCGGGAGAGAGCAGTACTTC. The chain links TRBV4-1 to TRBJ2-7, with 7 bases fitting TRBD2. J lost 7 bases, V lost 3 bases, and 6 bases had no gene match. The length of the CDR3 is 13 residues. The V gene's germline CDR1 is MGHRA and CDR2 YSYEKL.

The CDR3 bases are TGTGCCGCGAGGACAGGGGTTGGGGTTGGAGCTTTCTTT. It codes for CAARTGVGVGAFF. The rearrangement uses TRBV6-1 and TRBJ1-1; 9 bases line up with TRBD1. Per germline, CDR1 MNHNS and CDR2 SASEGT. J lost 10 bases, V lost 11 bases, and 14 bases had no gene match. This CDR3 contains 13 residues.

This clonotype was observed a handful of times. The chain carries TRBV7-2 and TRBJ2-5; the D gene could be TRBD1 or TRBD2 (6 bases each). Trimming removed 0 bases from V and 5 bases from J, with 13 bases in between. The germline CDR1 and CDR2 sequences are SGHTA and FQGNSA. The CDR3 extends over 15 amino acids. In DNA form, the CDR3 reads TGTGCCAGCAGCTTAGCGGGGGGCTCCCTGGAGACCCAGTACTTC. This codes for CASSLAGGSLETQYF.

The chain couples TRBV5-1 to TRBJ2-1; 12 bases align to TRBD2. The CDR3 has 16 amino acids. The V and J ends lost 5 bases and 6 bases, in that order; junction bases with no gene match: 9. The V gene's germline CDR1 is SGHRS and CDR2 YFSETQ. CDR3 loop: CASRGLAGSGGNEQFF. The CDR3 coding sequence is TGCGCCAGCAGAGGACTAGCGGGATCGGGAGGCAATGAGCAGTTCTTC.

This sequence joins TRBV5-1 and TRBJ1-1; D ambiguous. Germline CDR1 SGHRS, CDR2 YFSETQ. The CDR3 totals 14 residues. The V end was cut by 0 bases, the J end by 2 bases, with 8 bases between. The CDR3 is CASSLGSANTEAFF. In DNA form, the CDR3 reads TGCGCCAGCAGCTTGGGGTCGGCAAACACTGAAGCTTTCTTT.

V and J are TRBV7-6 and TRBJ2-7; D is unresolved. The germline gives CDR1 SGHVS, CDR2 FNYEAQ. Trimming removed 1 base from V and 2 bases from J, with 15 bases in between. The CDR3 consists of 16 residues. Here the CDR3 reads CASSLVEQAPAYEQYF. The CDR3 DNA reads TGTGCCAGCAGCTTAGTGGAGCAGGCCCCGGCCTACGAGCAGTACTTC.

This clonotype was seen a few times. The chain links TRBV5-1 to TRBJ2-4, with 10 bases lining up with TRBD1. The CDR3 loop spans 17 amino acids. V lost 5 bases to trimming and J lost 2 bases; unmatched junction nucleotides: 10. CDR1 SGHRS and CDR2 YFSETQ come from the germline V gene. CDR3: CASSWSGTGDTKNIQYF. CDR3 bases: TGCGCCAGCAGTTGGTCCGGGACAGGGGACACCAAAAACATTCAGTACTTC.

In this sample, this clonotype turned up a few times. This chain connects TRBV12-3 or TRBV12-4 to TRBJ1-5, with 10 bases matching TRBD1. V lost 5 bases, J lost 4 bases, and 5 bases stayed unmatched. This CDR3 region has 15 residues. CDR3 loop: CASSGGQGRNQPQHF. As DNA, the CDR3 is TGTGCCAGCAGTGGGGGACAGGGGAGGAATCAGCCCCAGCATTTT.

This chain links TRBV20-1 with TRBJ2-6; tentatively, D is TRBD1 or TRBD2 (5 bases each). V shed 3 bases and J shed 3 bases, with 15 bases lying between them. This CDR3 contains 16 residues. In germline, CDR1 is DFQATT, CDR2 SNEGSKA (reference sequence). DNA of the CDR3: TGCAGTGCTAGGGCGCCGGGGCAGGATGGGGCCAACGTCCTGACTTTC. It codes for CSARAPGQDGANVLTF.

The chain couples TRBV12-3 or TRBV12-4 to TRBJ2-1; 8 bases agree with TRBD2. V gave up 5 bases and J gave up 9 bases; unmatched junction bases: 6. The CDR3 contains 13 residues. In DNA form, the CDR3 reads TGTGCCAGCAGTATCCCCGGGGGGGGTGAGCAGTTCTTC. Translating it yields CASSIPGGGEQFF.

The V gene is TRBV4-1, the J gene TRBJ2-2; TRBD2 agrees at 8 bases. V dropped 5 bases and J dropped 3; count of bases not matched to a gene: 8. Germline CDR1 and CDR2: MGHRA and YSYEKL. The CDR3 covers 16 residues. CDR3 DNA: TGCGCCAGCAGCTGGAAGCGGGGGACCGACACCGGGGAGCTGTTTTTT. Its translation: CASSWKRGTDTGELFF.

The chain couples TRBV6-1 to TRBJ2-7; 11 bases agree with TRBD2. Trimming at V came to 5 bases and at J to 0 bases, leaving 9 bases not matched to a gene. Looked up from germline, CDR1 is MNHNS and CDR2 is SASEGT. CDR3 length equals 17 residues. DNA of the CDR3: TGTGCCAGCAGTCTCGGGACTAGCGGATCACTCTCCTACGAGCAGTACTTC. Translation gives CASSLGTSGSLSYEQYF.

This clonotype was observed a few times. This chain connects TRBV11-1 to TRBJ1-5; 8 nucleotides match TRBD1. Germline V gives CDR1 SGHAT, CDR2 FQDESV (reference sequence). After removal of 2 bases from V and 2 bases from J, the junction contained 11 bases not matched to a gene. The CDR3 extends over 18 amino acids. The CDR3 sequence: CASSLWSGGPGRNQPQHF. In DNA form, the CDR3 reads TGTGCCAGCAGCTTATGGTCAGGGGGCCCCGGGCGCAATCAGCCCCAGCATTTT.

V is TRBV12-3 or TRBV12-4 and J is TRBJ2-2, with D maybe TRBD1 (5 bases). The V end was cut by 5 bases, the J end by 5 bases, with 15 bases between. The CDR3 covers 15 residues. CDR3 loop: CASSQDTLGTGELFF. The CDR3 region has the DNA TGTGCCAGCAGTCAGGACACCCTGGGGACCGGGGAGCTGTTTTTT.

V and J are TRBV15 and TRBJ2-7; D not resolved. Trimming cost V 0 bases and J 1 base, with 7 bases left between them. This CDR3 region has 14 residues. Germline V gene lookup returns CDR1 LNHNV and CDR2 YYDKDF (reference sequence). The chain's CDR3 is CATSRDVGSYEQYF. The CDR3 bases are TGTGCCACCAGCAGAGATGTCGGTTCCTACGAGCAGTACTTC. Full variable domain (rest looked up from reference TRBV15 and TRBJ2-7): DAMVIQNPRYQVTQFGKPVTLSCSQTLNHNVMYWYQQKSSQAPKLLFHYYDKDFNNEADTPDNFQSRRPNTSFCFLDIRSPGLGDTAMYLCATSRDVGSYEQYFGPGTRLTVT.

The V gene is TRBV5-1, the J gene TRBJ2-1, with TRBD2 as a possible D gene (5 bases). This CDR3 spans 15 amino acids. CDR1 and CDR2 from the germline V gene are SGHRS and YFSETQ. Trimming cost V 0 bases and J 4 bases, with 11 bases left between them. DNA of the CDR3: TGCGCCAGCAGCTTGGTGGGAGCTGGATACAATGAGCAGTTCTTC. Translated, it gives CASSLVGAGYNEQFF.

The table lists this clonotype with many counts. The chain employs TRBV5-1 and TRBJ2-2, with TRBD2 matching 10 bases. CDR1 and CDR2 from the germline V gene are SGHRS and YFSETQ. This CDR3 spans 15 amino acids. V dropped 1 base and J dropped 6; count of bases not matched to a gene: 3. Here the CDR3 reads CASSLSLAGAGELFF. The CDR3 nucleotides are TGCGCCAGCAGCTTGTCGCTAGCGGGAGCCGGGGAGCTGTTTTTT.